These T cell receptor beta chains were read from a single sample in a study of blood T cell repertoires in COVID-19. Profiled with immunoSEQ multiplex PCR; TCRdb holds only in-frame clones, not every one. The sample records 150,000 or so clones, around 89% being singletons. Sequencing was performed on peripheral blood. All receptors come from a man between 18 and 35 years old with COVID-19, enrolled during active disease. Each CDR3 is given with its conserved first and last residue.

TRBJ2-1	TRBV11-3	CASSTSPGRGNEQFF
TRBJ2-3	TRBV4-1	CASNRGRIADITDTQYF
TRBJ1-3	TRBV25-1	CASSLQGSHSGNTIYF
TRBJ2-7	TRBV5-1	CASKQGGFYEQYF
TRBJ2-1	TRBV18	CASSARDSLGNEQFF
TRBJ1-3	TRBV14	CASSQDSSGNTIYF
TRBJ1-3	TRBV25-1	CASSDEREAGNTIYF
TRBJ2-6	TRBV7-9	CASSLAVGQGANVLTF
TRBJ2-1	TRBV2	CASSGTSDYEQFF
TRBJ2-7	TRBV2	CANWGLEDEQYF
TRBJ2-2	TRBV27	CASSYSQGIGELFF
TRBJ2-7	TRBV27	CASTPGGGYEQYF
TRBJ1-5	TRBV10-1	CASTGTGRDQPQHF
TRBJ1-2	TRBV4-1	CASSQDGTGLYGYTF
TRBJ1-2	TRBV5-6	CASSLVSLGTGPKFYGYTF
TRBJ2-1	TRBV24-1	CATSDTATGVRSYNEQFF
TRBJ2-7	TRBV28	CASSFGGGTYEQYF
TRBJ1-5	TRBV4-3	CASSQEPRRGQPQHF
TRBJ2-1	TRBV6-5	CASSTLAGAPGEQFF
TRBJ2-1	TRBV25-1	CASSDGTGIVHEQFF
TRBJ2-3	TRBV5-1	CASSSLGGTSTDTQYF
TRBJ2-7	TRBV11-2	CASSLERGRLAYEQYF
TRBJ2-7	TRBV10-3	CAISRTTSGPDEQYF
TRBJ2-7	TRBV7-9	CASSFRPPGAGSYEQYF
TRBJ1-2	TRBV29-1	CSVEGRGLDGYTF
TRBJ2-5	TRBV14	CASSQLLQETQYF
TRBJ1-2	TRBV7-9	CASSLGARGAYGYTF
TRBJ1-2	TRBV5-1	CASSYPDSLNYGYTF
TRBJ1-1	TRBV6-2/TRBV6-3	CASSYSGGDTEAFF
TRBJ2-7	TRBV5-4	CASSRAGEQYF
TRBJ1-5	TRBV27	CASSPKVGGENQPQHF
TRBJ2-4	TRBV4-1	CASRPTGFTKNIQYF
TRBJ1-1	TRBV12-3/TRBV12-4	CASSHTDREAFF
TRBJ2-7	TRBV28	CASSPTSGVSYEQYF
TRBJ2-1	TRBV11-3	CASSSLAGTDNEQFF
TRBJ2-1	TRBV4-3	CASSQNPRQGSSYNEQFF
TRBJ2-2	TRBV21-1	CASSKGGQGRTSGRGGELFF
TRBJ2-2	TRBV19	CASSIPWNTGELFF
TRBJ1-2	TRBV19	CASPRRDGYTF
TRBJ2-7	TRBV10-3	CAITTESDYEQYF
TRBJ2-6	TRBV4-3	CASSQDKLGRDSLFSGANVLTF
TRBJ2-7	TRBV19	CASSGELVSGRYEQYF
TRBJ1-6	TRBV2	CASSGSRNTNSPLHF
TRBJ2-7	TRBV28	CASSPPGQGVNEQYF
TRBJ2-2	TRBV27	CASSNEEANTGELFF
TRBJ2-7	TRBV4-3	CASSQTKTSGRAEQYF
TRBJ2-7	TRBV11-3	CASRPLTGPYEQYF
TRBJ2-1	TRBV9	CASSSPRQGSGNEQFF
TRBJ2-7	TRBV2	CASSRLADEQYF
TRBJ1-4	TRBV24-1	CATSDGGTVEKLFF
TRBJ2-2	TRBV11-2	CASSSRWTGDTGELFF
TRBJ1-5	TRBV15	CATSRGQGDGQPQHF
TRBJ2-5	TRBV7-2	CASSYSEAQYF
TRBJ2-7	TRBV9	CASSAAGGAGYEQYF
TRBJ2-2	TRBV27	CASSSIRGRTGELFF